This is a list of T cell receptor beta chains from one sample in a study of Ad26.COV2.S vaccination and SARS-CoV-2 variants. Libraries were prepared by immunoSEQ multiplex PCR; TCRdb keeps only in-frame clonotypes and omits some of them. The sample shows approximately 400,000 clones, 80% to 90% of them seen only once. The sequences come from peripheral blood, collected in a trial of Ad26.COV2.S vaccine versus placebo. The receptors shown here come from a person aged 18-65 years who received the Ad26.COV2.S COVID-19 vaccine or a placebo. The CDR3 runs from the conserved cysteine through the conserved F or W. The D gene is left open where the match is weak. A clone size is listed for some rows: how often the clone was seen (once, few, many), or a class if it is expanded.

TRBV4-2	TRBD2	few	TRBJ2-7	CASSLRLAGDYEQYF	TGTGCCAGCAGCCTGCGACTAGCGGGAGATTACGAGCAGTACTTC
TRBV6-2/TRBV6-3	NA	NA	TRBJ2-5	CASSYSKTQETQYF	TGTGCCAGCAGTTACTCGAAAACTCAAGAGACCCAGTACTTC
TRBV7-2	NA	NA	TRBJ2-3	CASSLVVGRTDTQYF	TGTGCCAGCAGCTTAGTTGTGGGGCGGACAGATACGCAGTATTTT
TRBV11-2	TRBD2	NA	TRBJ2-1	CASSPLAGGRSNEQFF	TGTGCCAGCAGCCCCCTAGCGGGGGGGCGGAGCAATGAGCAGTTCTTC
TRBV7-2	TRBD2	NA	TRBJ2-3	CASSFGGGSMNTQYF	TGTGCCAGCAGCTTCGGGGGGGGGTCCATGAATACGCAGTATTTT
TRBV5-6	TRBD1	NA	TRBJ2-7	CASSLRQGFGEQYF	TGTGCCAGCAGCTTACGACAGGGGTTCGGCGAGCAGTACTTC
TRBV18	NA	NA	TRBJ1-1	CASSPAEITREAFF	TGTGCCAGCTCACCGGCGGAAATAACGCGTGAAGCTTTCTTT
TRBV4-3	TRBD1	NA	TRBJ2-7	CASSLQDRGGHEQYF	TGCGCCAGCAGCTTACAGGACAGGGGTGGCCACGAGCAGTACTTC
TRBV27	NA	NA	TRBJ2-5	CASSPGTSPGETQYF	TGTGCCAGCAGTCCAGGGACATCCCCGGGGGAGACCCAGTACTTC
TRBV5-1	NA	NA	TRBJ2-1	CASSLGSLRSYNEQFF	TGCGCCAGCAGCCTGGGTAGCCTACGCTCCTACAATGAGCAGTTCTTC
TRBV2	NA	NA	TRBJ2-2	CASSGTTGELFF	TGTGCCAGCAGTGGAACCACCGGGGAGCTGTTTTTT
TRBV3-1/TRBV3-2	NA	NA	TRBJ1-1	CASSQLRGDEAFF	TGTGCCAGCAGCCAACTACGGGGGGATGAAGCTTTCTTT
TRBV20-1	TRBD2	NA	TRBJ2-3	CSASGGRAADTQYF	TGCAGTGCTAGTGGCGGGAGGGCGGCAGATACGCAGTATTTT
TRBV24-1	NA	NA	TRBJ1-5	CATSDLPTGPQHF	TGTGCCACCAGTGATTTGCCCACAGGCCCCCAGCATTTT
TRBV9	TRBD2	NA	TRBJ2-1	CASSVVAGVDEQFF	TGTGCCAGCAGCGTAGTAGCGGGGGTAGATGAGCAGTTCTTC
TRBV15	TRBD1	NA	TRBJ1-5	CATSRGTGVNQPQHF	TGTGCCACCAGCAGAGGGACAGGCGTCAATCAGCCCCAGCATTTT
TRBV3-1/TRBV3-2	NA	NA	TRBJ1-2	CASSPTGGGYTF	TGTGCCAGCAGCCCTACGGGGGGGGGCTACACCTTC
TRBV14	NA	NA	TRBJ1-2	CASSDGRRGQVYGYTF	TGTGCCAGCAGCGACGGACGGAGGGGACAAGTATATGGCTACACCTTC
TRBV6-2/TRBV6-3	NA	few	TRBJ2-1	CASSYYPPTGHPYNEQFF	TGTGCCAGCAGTTACTACCCCCCGACAGGCCATCCCTACAATGAGCAGTTCTTC
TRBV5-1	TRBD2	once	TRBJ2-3	CASSSTSGVADTQYF	TGCGCCAGCAGCTCGACTAGCGGGGTGGCAGATACGCAGTATTTT
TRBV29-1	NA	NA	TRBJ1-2	CSVEGTSIYGYTF	TGCAGCGTTGAAGGGACATCCATCTATGGCTACACCTTC
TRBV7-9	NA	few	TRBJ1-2	CASSLGGYTF	TGTGCCAGCAGCTTAGGTGGCTACACCTTC
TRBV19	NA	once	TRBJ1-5	CASSDWEVQPQHF	TGTGCCAGTAGTGATTGGGAAGTGCAGCCCCAGCATTTT
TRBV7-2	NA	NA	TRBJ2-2	CASSLIVTNTGELFF	TGTGCCAGCAGCTTAATTGTTACGAACACCGGGGAGCTGTTTTTT
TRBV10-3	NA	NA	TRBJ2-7	CAISRPSKDQTTYEQYF	TGTGCCATCAGTAGGCCCTCCAAGGACCAGACCACCTACGAGCAGTACTTC
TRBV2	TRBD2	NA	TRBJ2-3	CASSGASGRGADTQYF	TGTGCCAGCAGTGGGGCTAGCGGGAGAGGGGCAGATACGCAGTATTTT
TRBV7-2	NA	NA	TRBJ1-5	CASSLGPKQPQHF	TGTGCCAGCAGCTTAGGACCGAAGCAGCCCCAGCATTTT
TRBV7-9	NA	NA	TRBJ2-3	CASSPKAGSGSDTQYF	TGTGCCAGCAGCCCCAAGGCAGGGTCTGGATCAGATACGCAGTATTTT
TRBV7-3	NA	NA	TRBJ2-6	CASSFFGANVLTF	TGTGCCAGCAGCTTCTTTGGGGCCAACGTCCTGACTTTC
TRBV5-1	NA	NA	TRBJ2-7	CASSSGLIKEQYF	TGCGCCAGCAGCTCCGGACTAATTAAGGAGCAGTACTTC
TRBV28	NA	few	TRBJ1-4	CASSLVWGTGEKLFF	TGTGCCAGCAGTTTAGTCTGGGGGACGGGTGAAAAACTGTTTTTT
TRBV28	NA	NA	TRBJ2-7	CASSDTLTGSNEQYF	TGTGCCAGCAGCGACACTCTCACAGGGTCGAACGAGCAGTACTTC
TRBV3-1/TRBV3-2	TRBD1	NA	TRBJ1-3	CASSQMINRGLSGNTIYF	TGTGCCAGCAGCCAAATGATAAACAGGGGGCTCTCTGGAAACACCATATATTTT
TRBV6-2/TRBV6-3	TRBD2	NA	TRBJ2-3	CASSLAGDYTQYF	TGTGCCAGCAGCTTAGCGGGGGATTATACGCAGTATTTT
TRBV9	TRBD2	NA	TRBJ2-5	CASSVVSGRPKGGTQYF	TGTGCCAGCAGCGTAGTTAGCGGGAGGCCTAAGGGGGGGACCCAGTACTTC
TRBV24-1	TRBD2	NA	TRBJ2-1	CATSEGGGAYNEQFF	TGTGCCACCAGTGAGGGCGGGGGGGCCTACAATGAGCAGTTCTTC
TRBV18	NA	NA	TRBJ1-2	CASSPNRLYGYTF	TGTGCCAGCTCACCGAACAGACTCTATGGCTACACCTTC
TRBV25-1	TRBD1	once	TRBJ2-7	CASSDPRTGGSGEQYF	TGTGCCAGCAGTGACCCGCGGACAGGGGGCTCGGGAGAGCAGTACTTC
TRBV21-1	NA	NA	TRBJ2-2	CASSNQSATGELFF	TGTGCCAGCAGCAACCAGTCGGCCACCGGGGAGCTGTTTTTT
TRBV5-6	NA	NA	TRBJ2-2	CASSPRASGTGELFF	TGTGCCAGCAGCCCAAGGGCGTCGGGCACCGGGGAGCTGTTTTTT
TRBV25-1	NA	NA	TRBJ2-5	CASSEWGVQETQYF	TGTGCCAGCAGTGAATGGGGGGTCCAAGAGACCCAGTACTTC
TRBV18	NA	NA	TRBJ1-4	CASSQGNNEKLFF	TGTGCCAGCTCACAGGGGAATAATGAAAAACTGTTTTTT
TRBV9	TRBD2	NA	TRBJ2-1	CASSVLAGYNEQFF	TGTGCCAGCAGCGTACTAGCGGGATACAATGAGCAGTTCTTC
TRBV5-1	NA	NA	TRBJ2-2	CASSSGVGRGTGELFF	TGCGCCAGCAGTTCGGGTGTTGGGAGAGGTACCGGGGAGCTGTTTTTT